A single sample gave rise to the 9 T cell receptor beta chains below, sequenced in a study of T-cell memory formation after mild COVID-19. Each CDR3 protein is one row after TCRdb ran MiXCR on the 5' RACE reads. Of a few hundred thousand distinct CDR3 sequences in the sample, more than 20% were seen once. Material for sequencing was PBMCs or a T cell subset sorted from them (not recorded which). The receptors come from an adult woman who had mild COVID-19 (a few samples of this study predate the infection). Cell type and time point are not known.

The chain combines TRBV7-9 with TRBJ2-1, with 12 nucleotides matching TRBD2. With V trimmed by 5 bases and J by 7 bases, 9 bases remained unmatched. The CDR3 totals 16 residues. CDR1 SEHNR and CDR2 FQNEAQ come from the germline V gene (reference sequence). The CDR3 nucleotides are TGTGCCAGCAGCCACCAGACTAGCGGGAGAAGGAATGAGCAGTTCTTC. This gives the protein CASSHQTSGRRNEQFF.

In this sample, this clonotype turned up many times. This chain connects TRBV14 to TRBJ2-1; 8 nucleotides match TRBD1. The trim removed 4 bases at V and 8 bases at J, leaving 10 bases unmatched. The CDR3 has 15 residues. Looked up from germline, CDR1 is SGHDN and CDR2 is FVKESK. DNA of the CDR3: TGTGCCAGCAGCCTTCCCCAGACAGGGGCCCATGAGCAGTTCTTC. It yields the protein CASSLPQTGAHEQFF.

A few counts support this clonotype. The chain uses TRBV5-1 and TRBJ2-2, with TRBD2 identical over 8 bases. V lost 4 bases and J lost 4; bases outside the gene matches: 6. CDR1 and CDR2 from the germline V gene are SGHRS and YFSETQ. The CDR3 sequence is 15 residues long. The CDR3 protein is CASSLSGTSTGELFF. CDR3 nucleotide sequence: TGCGCCAGCAGCCTTAGCGGGACCTCCACCGGGGAGCTGTTTTTT.

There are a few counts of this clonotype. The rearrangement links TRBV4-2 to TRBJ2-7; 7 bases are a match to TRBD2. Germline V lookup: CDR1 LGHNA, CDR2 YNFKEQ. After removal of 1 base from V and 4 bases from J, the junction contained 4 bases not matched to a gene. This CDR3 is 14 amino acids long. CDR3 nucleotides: TGTGCCAGCAGCCAAGCGGGTAGCGGGTACGAGCAGTACTTC. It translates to CASSQAGSGYEQYF.

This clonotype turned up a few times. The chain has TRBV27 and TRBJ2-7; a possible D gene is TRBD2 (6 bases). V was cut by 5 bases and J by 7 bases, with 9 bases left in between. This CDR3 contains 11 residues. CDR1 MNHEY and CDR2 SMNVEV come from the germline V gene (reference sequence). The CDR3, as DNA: TGTGCCAGCAGTGGGGGGTTTGAGCAGTACTTC. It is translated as CASSGGFEQYF.

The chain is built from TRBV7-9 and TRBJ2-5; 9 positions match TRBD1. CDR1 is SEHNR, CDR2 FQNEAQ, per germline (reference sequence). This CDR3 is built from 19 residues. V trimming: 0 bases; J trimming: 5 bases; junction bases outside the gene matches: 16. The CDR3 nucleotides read TGTGCCAGCAGCTTAGCAGGAATCCGGGACAGGGTATCGCTCGAGACCCAGTACTTC. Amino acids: CASSLAGIRDRVSLETQYF.

Here the CDR3 reads CASSYLGGYEQYF. The CDR3 nucleotides are TGTGCCAGCAGTTACCTAGGGGGCTACGAGCAGTACTTC. This rearrangement joins TRBV6-6 to TRBJ2-7, with D perhaps matching TRBD1 (6 bases). The CDR3 totals 13 residues. V was clipped by 2 bases and J by 3 bases, with 8 bases between them. The germline CDR1 and CDR2 sequences are MNHNY and SVGAGI (reference sequence).

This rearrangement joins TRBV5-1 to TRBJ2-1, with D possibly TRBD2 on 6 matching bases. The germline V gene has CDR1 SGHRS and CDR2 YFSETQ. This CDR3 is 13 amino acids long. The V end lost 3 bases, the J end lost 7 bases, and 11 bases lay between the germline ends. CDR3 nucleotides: TGCGCCAGCAGCTCTGAGGGACTGAATGAGCAGTTCTTC. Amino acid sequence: CASSSEGLNEQFF.

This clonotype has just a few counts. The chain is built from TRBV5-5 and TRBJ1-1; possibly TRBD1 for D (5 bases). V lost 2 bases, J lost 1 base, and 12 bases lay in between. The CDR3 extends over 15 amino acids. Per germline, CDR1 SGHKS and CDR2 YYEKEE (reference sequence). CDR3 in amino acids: CASSLAGPPNTEAFF. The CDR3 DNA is TGTGCCAGCAGCTTAGCAGGGCCCCCGAACACTGAAGCTTTCTTT.